The clone carrying this TCR beta chain was detected once. The entry originates in a study of Ad26.COV2.S vaccination and SARS-CoV-2 variants. The CDR3 totals 15 residues. Germline V gene sequence: CDR1 SGHVS, CDR2 FQNEAQ. V dropped 5 bases and J dropped 1 base, with 12 bases sitting between them. Assay used: immunoSEQ multiplex PCR; TCRdb lists only in-frame clones, some missing. This table holds around 320,000 clones, about 82% found once. Treatment in this sample: about 20 received Ad26.COV2.S at low or high dose, single or two shots; about five received placebo; per-sample allocation not given. Repertoires come from day 63 after the first vaccine or placebo injection.

The clonotype originates from a person between 18 and 65 years old who received the Ad26.COV2.S COVID-19 vaccine or a placebo. V and J are TRBV7-8 and TRBJ2-1; no clear D gene. The source was peripheral blood, collected in a trial of Ad26.COV2.S vaccine versus placebo. The CDR3 reads CASSPSTWSYNEQFF. The CDR3 nucleotides read TGTGCCAGCAGCCCGTCAACTTGGTCCTACAATGAGCAGTTCTTC.